Following are 8 T cell receptor beta chains from one sample sequenced in a study of T-cell memory formation after mild COVID-19. MiXCR was run by TCRdb on the 5' RACE reads, yielding one entry per CDR3 protein. The sample carries some 290,000 distinct CDR3 sequences, around 15% recorded once. The source material was PBMCs or a T cell subset sorted from them (not recorded which). These receptors were obtained from a man in his late teens or twenties who had mild COVID-19 (a few samples of this study predate the infection). Cell type and time point are not known.

A few counts support this clonotype. V is TRBV9 and J is TRBJ2-2, with D perhaps TRBD2 (7 bases). This CDR3 spans 15 amino acids. CDR1 is SGDLS, CDR2 YYNGEE, per germline. Trimming cost V 3 bases and J 4 bases, with 13 bases left between them. The CDR3 sequence: CASSARGGVTGELFF. DNA of the CDR3: TGTGCCAGCAGCGCCCGAGGGGGGGTCACCGGGGAGCTGTTTTTT.

Only a few counts were recorded for this clonotype. The V call is TRBV6-6, the J call TRBJ1-2, with 9 bases that match TRBD1. The CDR3 has 14 amino acids. Germline CDR1 reads MNHNY; CDR2 reads SVGAGI (reference sequence). With 5 bases clipped from V and 8 bases from J, the junction kept 9 bases outside the gene matches. The CDR3 sequence is CASSKNRGHLGYTF. Written as DNA, the CDR3 is TGTGCCAGCAGTAAGAACAGGGGGCATCTGGGCTACACCTTC.

V usage is TRBV4-1 and J usage is TRBJ2-3, with D perhaps TRBD1 or TRBD2 (5 bases each). CDR3 length: 15 residues. Trimming cost V 3 bases and J 2 bases, with 12 bases left between them. Germline loops: CDR1 MGHRA, CDR2 YSYEKL. This chain's CDR3 is CASSHGTLFTDTQYF. Written as DNA, the CDR3 is TGCGCCAGCAGCCACGGGACCCTGTTCACAGATACGCAGTATTTT.

This clonotype appeared a few times. The J gene is TRBJ2-2, the V gene TRBV28; no definite D call. V was shortened by 7 bases and J by 5 bases, with 11 bases between the two germline ends. The CDR3 length is 13 residues. The germline CDR1 and CDR2 sequences are MDHEN and SYDVKM. CDR3 amino acids: CASIGWWTGELFF. CDR3 in DNA: TGTGCCAGCATCGGGTGGTGGACCGGGGAGCTGTTTTTT.

The chain carries TRBV6-1 and TRBJ1-1; no clear D gene. The CDR3 has 13 amino acids. The germline V gene encodes CDR1 MNHNS and CDR2 SASEGT. V gave up 0 bases and J gave up 5 bases, with 7 bases separating them. The DNA of the CDR3 is TGTGCCAGCAGTGAAGCGAGGAGTACTGAAGCTTTCTTT. Protein product: CASSEARSTEAFF.

J is TRBJ2-5 and V is TRBV19; tentatively, D is TRBD2 (5 bases). CDR1 and CDR2 (germline): LNHDA, SQIVND (reference sequence). Trimming pared 3 bases from V and 5 bases from J, leaving 13 bases between. CDR3 length equals 14 residues. CDR3 residues: CASSISLPGETQYF. In nucleotides, the CDR3 is TGTGCCAGTAGTATCAGCCTTCCGGGGGAGACCCAGTACTTC.

This chain connects TRBV27 to TRBJ2-2; D unresolved. The ends were cut back, 3 bases at V and 0 bases at J, with 8 bases in the middle. CDR3 size: 15 residues. CDR1 and CDR2 from the germline V gene are MNHEY and SMNVEV (reference sequence). The chain's CDR3 is CASSLSRANTGELFF. CDR3 nucleotides: TGTGCCAGCAGTTTGAGCCGGGCGAACACCGGGGAGCTGTTTTTT.

Many counts were recorded for this clonotype. The genes are TRBV4-2 and TRBJ1-3; D is unclear. Germline CDR1 and CDR2: LGHNA and YNFKEQ. Trimming stripped 0 bases from V and 0 bases from J, with 12 bases between. The CDR3 extends over 17 amino acids. The CDR3 nucleotides read TGTGCCAGCAGCCAAGACACAGACTCCAGCTCTGGAAACACCATATATTTT. The encoded protein is CASSQDTDSSSGNTIYF.